This is a list of T cell receptor beta chains from one sample in a study of blood T cell repertoires in COVID-19. Clones were sequenced by immunoSEQ multiplex PCR, and TCRdb holds only the in-frame ones, with some missing. The sample records almost 400,000 clones, around 92% being singletons. Sequencing used PBMCs or T cells enriched from blood (not recorded which). Receptors were obtained from a woman aged 30 to 39 who had recovered from COVID-19. Both conserved end residues are part of each CDR3. The D gene is left open where the match is weak. Clone size is stated in some rows and not others, as once, few, many or a class when expanded.

d_call | clone_size | j_call | v_call | cdr3_nt | cdr3_aa
. | . | TRBJ1-2 | TRBV9 | TGTGCCAGCAGCGTAGGTCCCAGATCAAACTATGGCTACACCTTC | CASSVGPRSNYGYTF
. | . | TRBJ1-3 | TRBV3-1/TRBV3-2 | TGTGCCAGCAGCCAAGATCTCACAGTCGGAGGAAACACCATATATTTT | CASSQDLTVGGNTIYF
TRBD2 | . | TRBJ2-1 | TRBV7-7 | TGTGCCAGCAGCCCCTGGACTAGCGGGAGCTATGAGCAGTTCTTC | CASSPWTSGSYEQFF
TRBD1 | many | TRBJ2-1 | TRBV5-1 | TGCGCCAGCACTCCAGGACAGGGTGGCGGTGAGCAGTTCTTC | CASTPGQGGGEQFF
. | . | TRBJ2-2 | TRBV6-5 | TGTGCCGGGGGGTCGCGGGGCGACGTGACCGGGGAGCTGTTTTTT | CAGGSRGDVTGELFF
. | . | TRBJ2-1 | TRBV14 | TGTGCCAGCAGCCCCGATAGGGGCACCTACAATGAGCAGTTCTTC | CASSPDRGTYNEQFF
. | . | TRBJ2-1 | TRBV7-9 | TGTGCCAGCAGCTTAGTTGTTTCGGTTGCCGCAGGGATTGAGCAGTTCTTC | CASSLVVSVAAGIEQFF
. | . | TRBJ2-7 | TRBV9 | TGTGCCAGCAGTGGTGGGGGGGAGCAGTACTTC | CASSGGGEQYF
. | few | TRBJ2-1 | TRBV6-1 | TGTGCCAGCAGTGAATTCAGCTCCTACAATGAGCAGTTCTTC | CASSEFSSYNEQFF
TRBD2 | . | TRBJ2-7 | TRBV6-5 | TGTGCCAGCAGGAGGACTAGCGGGACCTCCTACGAGCAGTACTTC | CASRRTSGTSYEQYF
. | few | TRBJ2-2 | TRBV7-3 | TGTGCCAGCAGCTTAGGACAGTTCGCGAACACCGGGGAGCTGTTTTTT | CASSLGQFANTGELFF
TRBD1 | . | TRBJ2-7 | TRBV30 | TGTGCCTGGACCCCGGGACAGGGCTACGAGCAGTACTTC | CAWTPGQGYEQYF
. | . | TRBJ1-4 | TRBV21-1 | TGTGCCAGCAGCAAAGGAGCGGATGAGGGTGAAAAACTGTTTTTT | CASSKGADEGEKLFF
TRBD1 | . | TRBJ1-2 | TRBV19 | TGTGCCAGTAGTAGGCTAGGGGGCAATAACTATGGCTACACCTTC | CASSRLGGNNYGYTF
. | . | TRBJ1-2 | TRBV30 | TGTGCCTGTCTTATTACGGGCGGGAACTATGGCTACACCTTC | CACLITGGNYGYTF
TRBD1 | . | TRBJ1-1 | TRBV9 | TGTGCCAGCAGCGTAGGACCCCGACAGGGGGCGCAGGGCACTGAAGCTTTCTTT | CASSVGPRQGAQGTEAFF
. | . | TRBJ2-5 | TRBV5-1 | TGCGCCAGCAGCCGGAGTCTAGCGATTCAAGAGACCCAGTACTTC | CASSRSLAIQETQYF
. | . | TRBJ2-1 | TRBV13 | TGTGCCAGCAGCTCCCTCACCACTAAGCAGTTCTTC | CASSSLTTKQFF
. | once | TRBJ1-5 | TRBV6-5 | TGTGCCAGCAGTCCACTCGAGGGTTTCTCTCAGCCCCAGCATTTT | CASSPLEGFSQPQHF
. | . | TRBJ1-3 | TRBV28 | TGTGCCAGCAGATTGACAAGCTCTGGAAACACCATATATTTT | CASRLTSSGNTIYF
TRBD2 | . | TRBJ2-1 | TRBV5-1 | TGCGCCAGCAGCCCCGGGACTAGCGGTGTTGTGGTGTTCTTC | CASSPGTSGVVVFF
. | . | TRBJ2-2 | TRBV7-9 | TGTGCCAGCAGCCCGGACAGCCTTCCGGGGACCGGGGAGCTGTTTTTT | CASSPDSLPGTGELFF
. | few | TRBJ2-7 | TRBV27 | TGTGCCAGCAGTTTAGGATGGCCTCCTGGGGCTTACGAGCAGTACTTC | CASSLGWPPGAYEQYF
TRBD1 | . | TRBJ1-1 | TRBV30 | TGTGCCTGGAGTTTACAGGGGGCTGTCACTGAAGCTTTCTTT | CAWSLQGAVTEAFF
. | . | TRBJ1-5 | TRBV9 | TGTGCCAGCAGCGAACAGGGCATCAATCAGCCCCAGCATTTT | CASSEQGINQPQHF
. | . | TRBJ1-1 | TRBV18 | TGTGCCAGCTCCCCCGGGGGAGAAGCTTTCTTT | CASSPGGEAFF
. | . | TRBJ1-1 | TRBV6-5 | TGTGCCAGCAGTTACTCGGCCCCACCGGGTGGCACTGAAGCTTTCTTT | CASSYSAPPGGTEAFF
. | . | TRBJ1-5 | TRBV27 | TGTGCCAGCAGTCCATGGGGGGGTAAAGGCAATCAGCCCCAGCATTTT | CASSPWGGKGNQPQHF
. | . | TRBJ2-3 | TRBV29-1 | TGCAGCGTCTCCACCCCTATAACAGATACGCAGTATTTT | CSVSTPITDTQYF
. | . | TRBJ1-1 | TRBV19 | TGTGCCAGTAAGTTGACAGAGATCTGGGACACTGAAGCTTTCTTT | CASKLTEIWDTEAFF
. | once | TRBJ1-5 | TRBV28 | TGTGCCACTTGCGGCCCTACAGGGTTGAGCAATCAGCCCCAGCATTTT | CATCGPTGLSNQPQHF
TRBD2 | . | TRBJ2-5 | TRBV5-6 | TGTGCCAGCAGCTTCTTGTTGCTAGCGGGGACCCAAGAGACCCAGTACTTC | CASSFLLLAGTQETQYF
. | . | TRBJ2-3 | TRBV5-1 | TGCGCCAGCAGCTTCAGGACAGAAAGCACAGATACGCAGTATTTT | CASSFRTESTDTQYF
. | . | TRBJ1-1 | TRBV25-1 | TGTGCCAGCAGTGAATGGGCACAGCCTGAAGCTTTCTTT | CASSEWAQPEAFF
TRBD1 | . | TRBJ1-2 | TRBV28 | TGTGCCAGCAGTTTCCCCATCCGGTCAAGGGGGCGCAGGGGAAGCTATGGCTACACCTTC | CASSFPIRSRGRRGSYGYTF
. | once | TRBJ2-2 | TRBV11-3 | TGTGCCAGCCAGGTTGGCACCGGGGAGCTGTTTTTT | CASQVGTGELFF
TRBD1 | . | TRBJ1-2 | TRBV19 | TGTGCCAGTCGGAAGGGACAGCCTAACTATGGCTACACCTTC | CASRKGQPNYGYTF
. | . | TRBJ2-7 | TRBV7-8 | TGTGCCAGCAGCTTTCCGACAGGTTACTCCTACGAGCAGTACTTC | CASSFPTGYSYEQYF
. | . | TRBJ1-2 | TRBV7-3 | TGTGCCAGCAGCTTAGGGTTAAGGACAGAACTTGACTATGGCTACACCTTC | CASSLGLRTELDYGYTF
. | . | TRBJ2-1 | TRBV6-2/TRBV6-3 | TGTGCCAGCAGTTACTCCCAAGGCAGGGTCGGAAAATACAATGAGCAGTTCTTC | CASSYSQGRVGKYNEQFF
TRBD1 | . | TRBJ2-7 | TRBV5-6 | TGTGCCACTACGATTCGGCCCGGGACAGGTACTTACGAGCAGTACTTC | CATTIRPGTGTYEQYF
. | . | TRBJ2-5 | TRBV12-3/TRBV12-4 | TGTGCCAGCAGTCAACAAGAGACCCAGTACTTC | CASSQQETQYF
. | . | TRBJ2-4 | TRBV7-9 | TGTGCCAGCAGCCGTCCAGGGTTAGCCAAAAACATTCAGTACTTC | CASSRPGLAKNIQYF
TRBD1 | . | TRBJ2-2 | TRBV24-1 | TGTGCCACTAGAACCTCCGGGACAGGGCCCACCGGGGAGCTGTTTTTT | CATRTSGTGPTGELFF
. | . | TRBJ2-1 | TRBV24-1 | TGTGCCACCAGTGATTCCTCGACTGGCGTTTACAATGAGCAGTTCTTC | CATSDSSTGVYNEQFF